A selection of T cell receptor beta chains follows, all from one sample in a study of cytomegalovirus exposure and HLA in healthy donors. TCRdb keeps only in-frame clones here, not all; method: immunoSEQ multiplex PCR. The sample lists 110,000 to 150,000 clones, 60% to 80% occurring once. Sequences were obtained from PBMCs. The receptors stem from a woman aged 30 to 39 in good health and CMV-seronegative. Each CDR3 is given with its conserved first and last residue. The order of the fields is CDR3 length, clone size, D gene, V gene, J gene, CDR3 DNA, CDR3 protein. D genes are given only for firm matches. Clone size is not always given. Where it is, it says once, few, many or a class for expanded clones.

14	NA	NA	TRBV10-1	TRBJ2-3	TGCGCCAGCAACGGGGTAACAAACACAGATACGCAGTATTTT	CASNGVTNTDTQYF
11	NA	NA	TRBV20-1	TRBJ1-2	TGCAGTGCTAGAGAGCGAGGTGGCTACACCTTC	CSARERGGYTF
16	NA	NA	TRBV7-6	TRBJ1-1	TGTGCCAGCAGCTTATCGGCAGGGTTCATGAACACTGAAGCTTTCTTT	CASSLSAGFMNTEAFF
14	NA	NA	TRBV4-2	TRBJ1-2	TGTGCCAGCAGCCAAGATCCCCTCTTTTATGGCTACACCTTC	CASSQDPLFYGYTF
14	NA	NA	TRBV27	TRBJ1-2	TGTGCCAGCGGACTCCAAACCTCTAACTATGGCTACACCTTC	CASGLQTSNYGYTF
14	NA	TRBD2	TRBV14	TRBJ2-1	TGTGCCAGCAGCCAAGTATCGAGCGGGGGGGCACATTTCTTC	CASSQVSSGGAHFF
15	NA	TRBD1	TRBV5-1	TRBJ2-2	TGCGCCAGCAGCAAAAGACAGGGAGACACCGGGGAGCTGTTTTTT	CASSKRQGDTGELFF
16	NA	TRBD2	TRBV6-1	TRBJ2-1	TGTGCCAGCAGTGAAGGTCCCAGCGGGGGGACGCATGAGCAGTTCTTC	CASSEGPSGGTHEQFF
15	NA	NA	TRBV5-4	TRBJ1-2	TGTGCCAGCAGCTCGACCGCAGGGTTAAACTATGGCTACACCTTC	CASSSTAGLNYGYTF
14	NA	NA	TRBV21-1	TRBJ1-4	TGTGCCGGGGAGGGAAGGCCCTGCAGCGAAAAACTGTTTTTT	CAGEGRPCSEKLFF
15	many	TRBD2	TRBV14	TRBJ2-1	TGTGCCAGCAGCCAAACTAGCGGGGGGGCCAATGAGCAGTTCTTC	CASSQTSGGANEQFF
12	NA	NA	TRBV14	TRBJ2-5	TGTGCCAGCAGCCAGCGAGTGGAGACCCAGTACTTC	CASSQRVETQYF
14	few	NA	TRBV6-1	TRBJ1-2	TGTGCCAGCGTGAGCACAGGGATCGTCGGTGGCTACACCTTC	CASVSTGIVGGYTF
16	NA	TRBD1	TRBV7-9	TRBJ2-3	TGTGCCAGCAGCTTAGGGGACAGGGGGGTTGCAGATACGCAGTATTTT	CASSLGDRGVADTQYF
15	NA	NA	TRBV5-4	TRBJ2-7	TGTGCCAGCAGCCCCGGGCAGGGGATGACCTACGAGCAGTACTTC	CASSPGQGMTYEQYF
14	few	NA	TRBV6-5	TRBJ1-4	TGTGCCAGCAGTTACTCGAGCGGGGTTGAAAAACTGTTTTTT	CASSYSSGVEKLFF
14	NA	TRBD1	TRBV6-5	TRBJ1-1	TGTGCCAGCAGTAAGGGACAGGAGAACACTGAAGCTTTCTTT	CASSKGQENTEAFF
12	NA	NA	TRBV6-1	TRBJ2-1	TGTGCCAGCAGTTGGGGGCACAATGAGCAGTTCTTC	CASSWGHNEQFF
12	NA	TRBD1	TRBV19	TRBJ1-2	TGTGCCACCGGCGACAGGGGCTATGGCTACACCTTC	CATGDRGYGYTF
17	NA	NA	TRBV11-2	TRBJ2-4	TGTGCCAGCAGCTTAGAACGTCACGGACAGATACTAAACATTCAGTACTTC	CASSLERHGQILNIQYF
13	few	NA	TRBV6-4	TRBJ1-1	TGTGCCAGCAGTGAATCAGGAAACACTGAAGCTTTCTTT	CASSESGNTEAFF
15	NA	TRBD2	TRBV7-2	TRBJ2-7	TGTGCCAGCACCGAGACTAGCGGCAGCTCCTACGAGCAGTACTTC	CASTETSGSSYEQYF
14	NA	TRBD2	TRBV6-1	TRBJ2-5	TGTGCCAGCAGATCGGGACTAGCCTGGGAGACCCAGTACTTC	CASRSGLAWETQYF
13	NA	NA	TRBV6-5	TRBJ1-1	TGTGCCAGCAGTTACGTAAAGCACACTGAAGCTTTCTTT	CASSYVKHTEAFF
14	NA	NA	TRBV5-6	TRBJ1-5	TGTGCCAGCAGCTTTCAGGGGCAGGTTCAGCCCCAGCATTTT	CASSFQGQVQPQHF
15	NA	NA	TRBV1	TRBJ2-3	TGCACCAGCAGCCAAGATCCCAGGCCCACAGATACGCAGTATTTT	CTSSQDPRPTDTQYF
16	once	TRBD1	TRBV5-1	TRBJ2-7	TGCGCCAGCAGCTTGAACTTCGGGACAGGGGCTTCCGAGCAGTACTTC	CASSLNFGTGASEQYF
17	NA	TRBD1	TRBV19	TRBJ1-6	TGTGCCAGTAGTCCCCTAGGGCGGACAGGGGGTAATTCACCCCTCCACTTT	CASSPLGRTGGNSPLHF
14	NA	NA	TRBV6-1	TRBJ2-5	TGTGCCAGCAGTGAGCGTCCCATTCCGGGGACCCAGTACTTC	CASSERPIPGTQYF
15	NA	TRBD1	TRBV5-6	TRBJ1-2	TGTGCCAGCAGCCTCCCCAGGCAGGGGGCGTTTGGCTACACCTTC	CASSLPRQGAFGYTF
15	NA	TRBD1	TRBV7-8	TRBJ1-1	TGTGCCAGCAGCTTTGAACACAGGGGGGGCACTGAAGCTTTCTTT	CASSFEHRGGTEAFF
14	few	NA	TRBV7-6	TRBJ2-1	TGTGCCAGCAGCTTAGGGGGGGACAGCAATGAGCAGTTCTTC	CASSLGGDSNEQFF
15	once	NA	TRBV27	TRBJ2-7	TGTGCCAGCAGTACGAGAGGGGGAGCTTCCTACGAGCAGTACTTC	CASSTRGGASYEQYF
15	NA	NA	TRBV4-3	TRBJ1-4	TGCGCCAGCAGCTCGGTTGTATCGACTAATGAAAAACTGTTTTTT	CASSSVVSTNEKLFF
14	NA	NA	TRBV15	TRBJ1-5	TGTGCCACCCGAAAGAGGTCGGGTCCCGGGGCCCAGCATTTT	CATRKRSGPGAQHF
14	NA	TRBD1	TRBV5-4	TRBJ1-4	TGTGCCAGCAGCTTGACAGGGGATAATGAAAAACTGTTTTTT	CASSLTGDNEKLFF
15	NA	TRBD2	TRBV7-7	TRBJ2-7	TGTGCCAGCAGCTTAGCGGATGGGGGGGCCTACGAGCAGTACTTC	CASSLADGGAYEQYF
16	NA	TRBD1	TRBV5-4	TRBJ2-3	TGTGCCAGCAGCCACGGCCGGGACAGGGGGGCAGATACGCAGTATTTT	CASSHGRDRGADTQYF
15	few	NA	TRBV7-6	TRBJ1-1	TGTGCCAGCAGCTTAGTGGGACAAATGAACACTGAAGCTTTCTTT	CASSLVGQMNTEAFF
15	NA	TRBD1	TRBV6-1	TRBJ1-6	TGTGCCAGCAGTGAAAGGCCAGGGGGAGGTTCACCCCTCCACTTT	CASSERPGGGSPLHF